The TCR beta chain under discussion was sequenced for a study of beta chain features in type 1 diabetes. Findings and limits, study-wide: Whether HLA type influences TCRB rearrangement remained unresolved here. Within each of all four CD4+ subsets, Type 1 diabetes patients had TCRB CDR3s that were moderately but significantly shorter. The naive, central memory and Treg TCRB repertoires looked more alike in patients than they did in healthy donors.

V shed 3 bases and J shed 5 bases, with 14 bases lying between them. In germline, CDR1 is KGHSH, CDR2 LQKENI. This CDR3 has 14 residues. On this clone: Its specificity is unknown.

Expressed TCRB transcripts were sequenced after all isolated RNA was converted to cDNA. It was found that naive, central memory and regulatory T cell samples averaged around 3.8 million reads. The protocol was immunoSEQ multiplex PCR, while the TCRdb copy is restricted to in-frame clones and leaves out a portion. The sample yields about 650,000 clones, 12% seen once. The chain employs TRBV18 and TRBJ2-7; D is possibly TRBD1 (6 bases). The source of this sequence is a man under 40 with type 1 diabetes. Sequenced: naive CD4+ T cells from blood. The CDR3 protein is CASSPPGQPDEQYF. Written as DNA, the CDR3 is TGTGCCAGCTCACCCCCGGGACAACCCGACGAGCAGTACTTC.